This T cell receptor beta chain was recovered during a study of CD8+ T cells in alopecia areata. Study as a whole: Patients in the treated group were given tofacitinib by mouth, 5 to 10 mg twice a day. Study results and caveats: Lesional scalp, notably in alopecia totalis/universalis, had clonality above that of normal scalp. Tissue-resident alphabeta T cells belonging to normal skin likewise get sequenced within scalp specimens.

Extraction and reverse transcription of RNA yielded cDNA as the sequencing template. Profiled with immunoSEQ multiplex PCR; TCRdb holds only in-frame clones, not every one. The repertoire includes 150,000 to 200,000 clones, about 63% of them detected once, and 14% to 15% sits in the top ten. Germline lookup yields CDR1 LNHNV and CDR2 YYDKDF (reference sequence). Trimming took 0 bases from V and 5 from J, leaving 10 bases between them. This CDR3 is built from 14 residues. Researchers gathered lesional scalp punch biopsies and peripheral blood from patients with alopecia areata. Comment on this clone: Its antigen remains unknown.

The V gene is TRBV15, the J gene TRBJ1-2; D perhaps matches TRBD1 (5 bases). The TCR was taken from a human donor with alopecia areata. The material sequenced was CD4+ T cells sorted from blood, taken at week 0. In DNA, the CDR3 is TGTGCCACCAGCAGAGAGGCCCAGGGTTATGGCTACACCTTC. It specifies CATSREAQGYGYTF. Full variable domain (remainder filled in from reference TRBV15 and TRBJ1-2): DAMVIQNPRYQVTQFGKPVTLSCSQTLNHNVMYWYQQKSSQAPKLLFHYYDKDFNNEADTPDNFQSRRPNTSFCFLDIRSPGLGDTAMYLCATSREAQGYGYTFGSGTRLTVV.